One T cell receptor beta chain is described in this entry. As yet, its antigen is unknown. TCRdb re-analysed the 5' RACE reads in MiXCR, keeping a single row per CDR3 protein. This table holds 250,000 to 350,000 distinct CDR3 sequences, about 6.9% found once. The germline V gene encodes CDR1 SGHTA and CDR2 FQGNSA. This CDR3 contains 15 residues. The ends were cut back, 1 base at V and 4 bases at J, with 13 bases in the middle. These data belong to a study of T cells after yellow fever vaccination. Study conclusions and caveats: In post-booster samples, most primary-vaccination clones reappeared (roughly 96% CD4, approximately 91% CD8). When the response was secondary, it was weaker but reached its peak faster, day 5 versus 15. Although most clonotypes did not, a small share appeared in both CD4 and CD8 compartments.

This clonotype originated in a man aged 18 to 29 who received the YFV17D yellow fever vaccine. The starting material was PBMCs, obtained approximately 40 days after the first yellow fever vaccination. This sequence joins TRBV7-2 and TRBJ1-1; D unresolved. CDR3 in DNA: TGTGCCAGCAGCTTAGAGGCTCGGGTAATCACTGAAGCTTTCTTT. It specifies CASSLEARVITEAFF. Full variable domain (rest looked up from reference TRBV7-2 and TRBJ1-1): GAGVSQSPSNKVTEKGKDVELRCDPISGHTALYWYRQSLGQGLEFLIYFQGNSAPDKSGLPSDRFSAERTGGSVSTLTIQRTQQEDSAVYLCASSLEARVITEAFFGQGTRLTVV.